The clone carrying this TCR beta chain was observed once. Only in-frame clones appear in the TCRdb table, and some are missing; sequencing was by immunoSEQ multiplex PCR. The sample consists of approximately 120,000 clones, approximately 90% of them appearing once. J was trimmed by 2 bases and V by 1 base; bases with no gene match: 8. In germline, CDR1 is SGDLS, CDR2 YYNGEE. The CDR3 covers 17 residues. The sample belongs to a study of T cell responses to AZD1222 COVID-19 vaccine. This receptor was obtained from an adult in good health. This sample comprised peripheral blood, obtained on day 0 of AZD1222 vaccination. The gene calls are TRBV9 and TRBJ2-3; TRBD2 matches at 9 bases. The CDR3 nucleotides read TGTGCCAGCAGCGTATCTCCACTAGCGGGCCTCACAGATACGCAGTATTTT. This encodes CASSVSPLAGLTDTQYF. The whole variable domain, filled in from reference TRBV9 and TRBJ2-3, reads DSGVTQTPKHLITATGQRVTLRCSPRSGDLSVYWYQQSLDQGLQFLIQYYNGEERAKGNILERFSAQQFPDLHSELNLSSLELGDSALYFCASSVSPLAGLTDTQYFGPGTRLTVL.